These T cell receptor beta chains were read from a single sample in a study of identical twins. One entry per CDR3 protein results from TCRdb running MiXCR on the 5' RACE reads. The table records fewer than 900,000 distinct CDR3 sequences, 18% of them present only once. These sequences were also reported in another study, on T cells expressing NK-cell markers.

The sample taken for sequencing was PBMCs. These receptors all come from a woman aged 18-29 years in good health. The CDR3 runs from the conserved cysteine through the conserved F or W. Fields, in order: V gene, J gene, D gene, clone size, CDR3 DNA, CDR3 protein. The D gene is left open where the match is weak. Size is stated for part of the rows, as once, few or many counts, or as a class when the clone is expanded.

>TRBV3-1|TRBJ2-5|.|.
TGTGCCAGCAGCCAAGGGACGCTTGGAGAGACCCAGTACTTC
CASSQGTLGETQYF
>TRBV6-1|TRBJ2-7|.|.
TGTGCCAGCAGTCCTACAAAAGGGGGACGCGAGCAGTACTTC
CASSPTKGGREQYF
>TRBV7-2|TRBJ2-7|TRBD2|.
TGTGCCAGCAGCTCCCCCTGGAGTAGCGGGAGCGACGAGCAGTACTTC
CASSSPWSSGSDEQYF
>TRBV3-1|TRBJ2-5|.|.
TGTGCCAGCAGCCAAGATAGGACCGTTCAGGAGACCCAGTACTTC
CASSQDRTVQETQYF
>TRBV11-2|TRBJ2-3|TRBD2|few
TGTGCCAGCAGCGCACGTCTCCTGCTAGCGGGAGGTGTAGGAGATACGCAGTATTTT
CASSARLLLAGGVGDTQYF
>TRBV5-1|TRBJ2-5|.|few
TGCGCCAGCAGCTTGGAGGGGTCCCGGGGGACCCAGTACTTC
CASSLEGSRGTQYF
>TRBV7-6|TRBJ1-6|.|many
TGTGCCAGCAGCTTGGCAGGGTCCAATTCACCCCTCCACTTT
CASSLAGSNSPLHF
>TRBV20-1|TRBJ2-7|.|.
TGCAGTGCTGCGGGACGCCTCGGGTACGAGCAGTACTTC
CSAAGRLGYEQYF
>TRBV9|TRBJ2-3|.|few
TGTGCCAGCAGCACGGGGGACTTCACAGATACGCAGTATTTT
CASSTGDFTDTQYF
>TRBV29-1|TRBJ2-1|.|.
TGCAGCGTAGGCTACAATGAGCAGTTCTTC
CSVGYNEQFF
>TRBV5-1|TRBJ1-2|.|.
TGCGCCAGCAGCTTGGTAGGGCAGTCCTATGGCTACACCTTC
CASSLVGQSYGYTF
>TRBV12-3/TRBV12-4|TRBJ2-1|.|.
TGTGCCAGCAGTTTAACGTTGATAGTTGGCGATGAGCAGTTCTTC
CASSLTLIVGDEQFF
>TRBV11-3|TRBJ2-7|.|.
TGTGCCTCGACCAACTCCTACGAGCAGTACTTC
CASTNSYEQYF
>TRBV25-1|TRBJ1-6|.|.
TGTGCCAGCAGCGCATTAAGGGAGCATTCACCCCTCCACTTT
CASSALREHSPLHF
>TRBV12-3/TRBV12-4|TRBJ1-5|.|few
TGTGCCAGTACTTCGTTTCGGAGCCAGCCCCAGCATTTT
CASTSFRSQPQHF
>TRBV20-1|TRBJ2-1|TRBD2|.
TGCAGTGCTAGGGCGGGGACTAGATTCGGCGGTGAGCAGTTCTTC
CSARAGTRFGGEQFF
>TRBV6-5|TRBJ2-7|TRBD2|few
TGTGCCAGCAGTTACTCGAGGGCTAGCGGAACCTACGAGCAGTACTTC
CASSYSRASGTYEQYF
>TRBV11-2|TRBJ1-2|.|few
TGTGCCAGCACCCAAGGGACTAACTATGGCTACACCTTC
CASTQGTNYGYTF
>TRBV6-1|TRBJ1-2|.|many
TGTGCCAGCAGTGAACTGCAGGATGGCTACACCTTC
CASSELQDGYTF
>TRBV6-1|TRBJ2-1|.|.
TGTGCCAGCAGTGCGGGACCAGGGTACTACAATGAGCAGTTCTTC
CASSAGPGYYNEQFF
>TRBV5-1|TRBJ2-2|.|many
TGCGCCAGCAGCGGATCAGGGAACACCGGGGAGCTGTTTTTT
CASSGSGNTGELFF
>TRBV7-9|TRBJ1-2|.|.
TGTGCCAGCAGCTTGGTTCGTCAGGGTGCTAACTATGGCTACACCTTC
CASSLVRQGANYGYTF
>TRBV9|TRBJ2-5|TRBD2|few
TGTGCCAGCACCCCGTGGGGGGGGGGCCAAGAGACCCAGTACTTC
CASTPWGGGQETQYF
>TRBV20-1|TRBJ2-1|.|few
TGCAGTGCCCAATCCCTAGCTGGGGGTCGTAGTGAGCAGTTCTTC
CSAQSLAGGRSEQFF
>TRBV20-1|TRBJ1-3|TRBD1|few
TGCAGTGCATTACCGGGACAGGCTGGAAACACCATATATTTT
CSALPGQAGNTIYF
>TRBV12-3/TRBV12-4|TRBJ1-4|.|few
TGTGCCAGCAGTTTAAGTAGGGGCCGAGAAAAACTGTTTTTT
CASSLSRGREKLFF
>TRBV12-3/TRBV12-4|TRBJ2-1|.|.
TGTGCCAGCAGGGGCGTGGGGCTTTACAATGAGCAGTTCTTC
CASRGVGLYNEQFF
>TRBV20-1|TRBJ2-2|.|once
TGCAGTGCGCTGAGGGACCTGATGACCGGGGAGCTGTTTTTT
CSALRDLMTGELFF
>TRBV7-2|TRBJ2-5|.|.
TGTGCCAGCAGCCCCACGGCGAGAGAGACCCAGTACTTC
CASSPTARETQYF
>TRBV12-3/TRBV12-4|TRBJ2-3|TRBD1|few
TGTGCCAGCAGTTTCCGCCAGGGGGAAGCGCAGTATTTT
CASSFRQGEAQYF
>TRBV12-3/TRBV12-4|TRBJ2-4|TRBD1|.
TGTGCCAGCAGACCGAGAACGGGACAGGGGGCCTTTCAGTACTTC
CASRPRTGQGAFQYF
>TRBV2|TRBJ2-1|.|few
TGTGCCAGCGAGAGGGTCCCCTACAATGAGCAGTTCTTC
CASERVPYNEQFF
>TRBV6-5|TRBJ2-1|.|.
TGTGCCAGCAGTTACTACGGGAGTTTGCGCAATGAGCAGTTCTTC
CASSYYGSLRNEQFF
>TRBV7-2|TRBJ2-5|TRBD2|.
TGTGCCAGCAGCTTACAAGCGGGGGGCCCAGAGACCCAGTACTTC
CASSLQAGGPETQYF
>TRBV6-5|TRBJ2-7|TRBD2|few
TGTGCCAGCAGTTCCCCGGGACTAGCTGACGAGCAGTACTTC
CASSSPGLADEQYF
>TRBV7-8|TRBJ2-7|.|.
TGTGCCAGCAGCTTTAAGGGGGTCTGGAGACAGTACTTC
CASSFKGVWRQYF
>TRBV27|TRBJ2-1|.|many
TGTGCCAGCAGTCTTCTGCGGGGTGCCTACAATGAGCAGTTCTTC
CASSLLRGAYNEQFF
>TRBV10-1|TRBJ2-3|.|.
TGCGCCAGCAGTGTGGGTGGTAGGGCAGATACGAAGTATTTT
CASSVGGRADTKYF
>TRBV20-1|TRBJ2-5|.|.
TGCAGTGCTAGTGTGCCGGAGAAAGAGACCCAGTACTTC
CSASVPEKETQYF
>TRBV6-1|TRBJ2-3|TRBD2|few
TGTGCCAGCAGTCCCATTCACAGCGGGGTCAGCACAGATACGCAGTATTTT
CASSPIHSGVSTDTQYF
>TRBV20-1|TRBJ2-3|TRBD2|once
TGCAGTGCCCGGAGCGGGAAAGATACGCAGTATTTT
CSARSGKDTQYF
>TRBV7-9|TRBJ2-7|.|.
TGTGCCAGCAGAGGACAGAATACCTACGAGCAGTACTTC
CASRGQNTYEQYF
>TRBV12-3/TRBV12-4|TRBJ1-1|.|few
TGTGCCAGCAGTTTAACCGCCACAGGGCCTGAAGCTTTCTTT
CASSLTATGPEAFF
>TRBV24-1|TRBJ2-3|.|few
TGTGCCACCAGGAGCCAGGCAGATACGCAGTATTTT
CATRSQADTQYF
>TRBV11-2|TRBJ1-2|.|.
TGTGCCAGCAGCTTAGCGGGGGTCGGCAGAGGCTACACCTTC
CASSLAGVGRGYTF
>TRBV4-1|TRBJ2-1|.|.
TGCGCCAGCAGCGAGAGGGGGTTGGGGTGGTACAATGAGCAGTTCTTC
CASSERGLGWYNEQFF
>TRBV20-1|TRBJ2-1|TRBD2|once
TGCAGTGCTACCGGGGGTAGCGGGGGCCCCTACAATGAGCAGTTCTTC
CSATGGSGGPYNEQFF
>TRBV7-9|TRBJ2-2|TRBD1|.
TGTGCCAGCAGCCCCGAACAGGGGGCGAACACCGGGGAGCTGTTTTTT
CASSPEQGANTGELFF
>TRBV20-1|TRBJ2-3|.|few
TGCAGTGCCCTAAGGGGGGGTAGCACAGATACGCAGTATTTT
CSALRGGSTDTQYF
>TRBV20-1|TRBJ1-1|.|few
TGCAGTGCTGTCACAGGGAGTTCAGCTTTCTTT
CSAVTGSSAFF
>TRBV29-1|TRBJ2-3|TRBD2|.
TGCAGCTCGGAGAGTAGCGGGAGCACAGATACGCAGTATTTT
CSSESSGSTDTQYF
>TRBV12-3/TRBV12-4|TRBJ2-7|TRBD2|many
TGTGCCAGCAGTCTCCGACTAGCGCAAAAGCAGTACTTC
CASSLRLAQKQYF
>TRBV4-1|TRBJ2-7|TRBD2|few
TGCGCCAGCAGCCAAGGGGGGACTAGCGGCTCCTACGAGCAGTACTTC
CASSQGGTSGSYEQYF
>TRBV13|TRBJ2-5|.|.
TGTGCCAGCAGCCCGGGACTCCAAATCGGGGAGACCCAGTACTTC
CASSPGLQIGETQYF